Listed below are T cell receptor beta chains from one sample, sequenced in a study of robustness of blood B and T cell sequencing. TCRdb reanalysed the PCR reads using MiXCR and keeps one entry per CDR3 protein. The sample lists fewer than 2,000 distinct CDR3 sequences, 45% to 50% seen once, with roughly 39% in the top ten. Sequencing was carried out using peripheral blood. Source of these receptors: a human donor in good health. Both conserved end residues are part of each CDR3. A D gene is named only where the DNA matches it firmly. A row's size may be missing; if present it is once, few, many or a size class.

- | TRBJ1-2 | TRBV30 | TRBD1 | TGTGCCTGGAGCGCTACAGGGGGCCTTGCCTATGGCTACACCTTC | CAWSATGGLAYGYTF
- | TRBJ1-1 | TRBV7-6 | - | TGTGCCAGCAGCGTCTTCGAGGGCGGCACTGAAGCTTTCTTT | CASSVFEGGTEAFF
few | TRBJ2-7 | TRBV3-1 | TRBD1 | TGTGCCAGCAGCCAAAGCCCCAGGACAGGGCGGGACGGCTACGAGCAGTACTTC | CASSQSPRTGRDGYEQYF
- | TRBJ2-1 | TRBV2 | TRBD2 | TGTGCCAGCAGCGATCCGCGGGGGAAAAGGTTCTTC | CASSDPRGKRFF
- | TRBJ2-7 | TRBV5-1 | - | TGCGCCAGCAGCTTGGCCGGGGGAAACGAGCAGTACTTC | CASSLAGGNEQYF
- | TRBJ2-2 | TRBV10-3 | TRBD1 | TGTGCCATCAGTAAGGGGACAGGGCGAAACACCGGGGAGCTGTTTTTT | CAISKGTGRNTGELFF
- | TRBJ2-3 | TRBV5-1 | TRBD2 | TGCGCCAGCAGCTTTCAGCCGGGGGGGCCAGATACGCAGTATTTT | CASSFQPGGPDTQYF
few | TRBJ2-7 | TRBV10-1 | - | TGCGCCAGCAGTGGGGCTACAAATCCCTACGAGCAGTACTTC | CASSGATNPYEQYF
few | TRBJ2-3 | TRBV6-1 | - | TGTGCCAGCAGTGAAGAGGCAGGGAGCACAGATACGCAGTATTTT | CASSEEAGSTDTQYF
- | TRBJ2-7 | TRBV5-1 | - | TGCGCCAGCAGGACTACATACAGGGACGAGCAGTACTTC | CASRTTYRDEQYF
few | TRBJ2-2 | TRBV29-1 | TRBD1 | TGCAGCGTTTCCCGGACAGGGGGCCACACCGGGGAGCTGTTTTTT | CSVSRTGGHTGELFF
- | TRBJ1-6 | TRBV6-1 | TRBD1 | TGTGCCAGCAGCCAACAGGGGTCGAGCTCCTATAATTCACCCCTCCACTTT | CASSQQGSSSYNSPLHF
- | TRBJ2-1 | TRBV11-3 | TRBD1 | TGTGCCAGCAGAGTACCGGGACAGACCTTAAATGAGCAGTTCTTC | CASRVPGQTLNEQFF
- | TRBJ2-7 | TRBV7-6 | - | TGTGCCAGCAGCCCAGGGCCCCGGGACGAGCAGTACTTC | CASSPGPRDEQYF
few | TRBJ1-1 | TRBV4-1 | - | TGCGCCAGCAGCCCAACCCTGGGCAGGTCTGGTACTGAAGCTTTCTTT | CASSPTLGRSGTEAFF
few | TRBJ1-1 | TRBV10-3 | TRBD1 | TGTGCCATCAGTGGGACAGGGAACACTGAAGCTTTCTTT | CAISGTGNTEAFF
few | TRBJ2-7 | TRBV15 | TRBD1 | TGTGCCACCAGCAGAGATGGGGACAGGCTCTCCTACGAGCAGTACTTC | CATSRDGDRLSYEQYF
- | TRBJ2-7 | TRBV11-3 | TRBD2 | TGTGCCAGCAGCTCGACTAGCGGGGGGTTGTCCTCCGAGCAGTACTTC | CASSSTSGGLSSEQYF
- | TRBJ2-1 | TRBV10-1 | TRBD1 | TGCGCCAGCAGTGCCTTTGGACAGGGGAGGCCCAACAATGAGCAGTTCTTC | CASSAFGQGRPNNEQFF
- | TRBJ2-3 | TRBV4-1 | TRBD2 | TGCGCCAGCAGCCCCCGGGGGGGCGGCACAGATACGCAGTATTTT | CASSPRGGGTDTQYF
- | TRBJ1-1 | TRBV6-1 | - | TGTGCCAGCAGACCGACCCTTGTGAACACTGAAGCTTTCTTT | CASRPTLVNTEAFF
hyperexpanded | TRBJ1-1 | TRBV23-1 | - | TGCGCCAGCAGTCGGGATAACACTGAAGCTTTCTTT | CASSRDNTEAFF
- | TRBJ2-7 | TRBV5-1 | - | TGCGCCAGCAGCTTGTGGGCAGGGGACCCCTACGAGCAGTACTTC | CASSLWAGDPYEQYF
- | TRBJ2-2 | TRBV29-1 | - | TGCAGCGTTGCCTGGATGAACACCGGGGAGCTGTTTTTT | CSVAWMNTGELFF
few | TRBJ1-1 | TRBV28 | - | TGTGCCAGCGGGGAGAACACTGAAGCTTTCTTT | CASGENTEAFF
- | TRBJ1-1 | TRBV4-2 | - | TGTGCCAGCAGCCAACCAGGAAACACTGAAGCTTTCTTT | CASSQPGNTEAFF
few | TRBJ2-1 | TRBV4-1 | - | TGCGCCAGCAGACCGGGACCCCGAGGGGGTGAGCAGTTCTTC | CASRPGPRGGEQFF
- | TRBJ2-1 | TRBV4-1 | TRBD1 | TGCGCCAGCAGCCGTGGGACAGGCGTATCCTCCTACAATGAGCAGTTCTTC | CASSRGTGVSSYNEQFF
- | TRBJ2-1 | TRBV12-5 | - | TGTGCTAGTGGTTGGGGAGGCGGCGGCGGTGAGCAGTTCTTC | CASGWGGGGGEQFF
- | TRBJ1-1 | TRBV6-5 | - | TGTGCCAGCAGTTACTCTGGGACGGAGGGAACAACTGAAGCTTTCTTT | CASSYSGTEGTTEAFF
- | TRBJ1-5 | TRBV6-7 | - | TGTGCCAGCAGTCCTTATTTACCCAGGGGTCCCCCCAATCAGCCCCAGCATTTT | CASSPYLPRGPPNQPQHF
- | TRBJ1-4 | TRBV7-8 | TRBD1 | TGTGCCAGCAGCCACCCGGGACAGGGAAGTGAAAAACTGTTTTTT | CASSHPGQGSEKLFF
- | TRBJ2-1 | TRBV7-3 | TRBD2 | TGTGCCAGCAGCTTAAGCCTAGCGGGGGTCAATGAGCAGTTCTTC | CASSLSLAGVNEQFF
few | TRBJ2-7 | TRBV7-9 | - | TGTGCCAGCAGCTTACAGGGGGAGGCTTACGAGCAGTACTTC | CASSLQGEAYEQYF
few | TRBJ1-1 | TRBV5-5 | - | TGTGCCAGCAGCTTAAGCAAAGAGTCTGAAGCTTTCTTT | CASSLSKESEAFF
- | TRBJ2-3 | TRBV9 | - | TGTGCCAGCAGCGTCCGGGGGGCAGTAGAGACAGATACGCAGTATTTT | CASSVRGAVETDTQYF
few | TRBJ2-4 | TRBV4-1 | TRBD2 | TGCGCCAGCAGCCAAGATAAAACTAGCGGGGGGGCCGTGGACAAAAACATTCAGTACTTC | CASSQDKTSGGAVDKNIQYF
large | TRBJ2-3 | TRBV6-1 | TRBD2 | TGTGCCAGCAGTGATGGCGGGGGGGCAGATACGCAGTATTTT | CASSDGGGADTQYF
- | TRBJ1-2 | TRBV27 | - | TGTGCCAGCAGTCCATACAGGGAGACGGCCTATGGCTACACCTTC | CASSPYRETAYGYTF
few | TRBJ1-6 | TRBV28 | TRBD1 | TGTGCCAGCAGTCCCCTAAACCTTGAACAGGGGATCGCCTATAATTCACCCCTCCACTTT | CASSPLNLEQGIAYNSPLHF
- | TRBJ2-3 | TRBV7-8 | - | TGTGCCAGCAGCCCCCGTCTGGGGGGCACCCAGGGTACGCAGTATTTT | CASSPRLGGTQGTQYF
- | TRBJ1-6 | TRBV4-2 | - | TGTGCCAGCAGCCAAGATAGGCACAGGGCAGAGTCACCCCTCCACTTT | CASSQDRHRAESPLHF
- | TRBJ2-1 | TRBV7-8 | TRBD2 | TGTGCCAGCAGCTCAAATAGCGGGGGCTCCTACAATGAGCAGTTCTTC | CASSSNSGGSYNEQFF
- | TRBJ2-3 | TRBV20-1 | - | TGCAGTGCTCTCCCGCCGGGACTTCGCACAGATACGCAGTATTTT | CSALPPGLRTDTQYF
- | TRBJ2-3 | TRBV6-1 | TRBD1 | TGTGCCAGCAGCGGACAGGGGATATCCACAGATACGCAGTATTTT | CASSGQGISTDTQYF
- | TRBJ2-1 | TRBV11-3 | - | TGTGCCAGCAGCGTAACAACAGCGTATTACGATGAGCAGTTCTTC | CASSVTTAYYDEQFF
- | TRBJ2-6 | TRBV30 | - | TGTGCCTGGACTGAGGTAGGGGCCAACGTCCTGACTTTC | CAWTEVGANVLTF
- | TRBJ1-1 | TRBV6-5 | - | TGTGCCAGCAGTTACAGGGCCGAAGCTTTCTTT | CASSYRAEAFF
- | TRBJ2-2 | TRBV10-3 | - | TGTGCCATCCGGGACGGAAAGAACACCGGGGAGCTGTTTTTT | CAIRDGKNTGELFF
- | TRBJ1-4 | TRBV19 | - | TGTGCCAGTAGTCTTCGGAAAGATAATGAAAAACTGTTTTTT | CASSLRKDNEKLFF
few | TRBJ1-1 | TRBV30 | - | TGTGCCTGGAGAGAAAGGACCTACACTGAAGCTTTCTTT | CAWRERTYTEAFF
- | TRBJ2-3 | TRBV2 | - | TGTGCCAGCAGTGCCCAAGCAGATACGCAGTATTTT | CASSAQADTQYF
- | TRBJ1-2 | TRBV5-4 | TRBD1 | TGTGCCAGCAGCCTTAAAGAAACAGGGGTCGACTATGGCTACACCTTC | CASSLKETGVDYGYTF
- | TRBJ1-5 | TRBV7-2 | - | TGTGCCAGCAGCTTAGATGTGGGGGCGTTTCAGCCCCAGCATTTT | CASSLDVGAFQPQHF
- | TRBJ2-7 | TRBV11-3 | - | TGTGCCAGCAGCTTGAGGACGGGACACTACGAGCAGTACTTC | CASSLRTGHYEQYF
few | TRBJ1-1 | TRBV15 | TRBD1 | TGTGCCACCAGCAGAGATAGGGCAGGGGGCACTGAAGCTTTCTTT | CATSRDRAGGTEAFF
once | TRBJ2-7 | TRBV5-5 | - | TGTGCCAGCAGCCCGTCTGAAACAGAAACCTACGAGCAGTACTTC | CASSPSETETYEQYF
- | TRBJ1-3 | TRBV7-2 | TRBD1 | TGTGCCAGCAGGTTAGACAGGGGGCCTGGAAACACCATATATTTT | CASRLDRGPGNTIYF
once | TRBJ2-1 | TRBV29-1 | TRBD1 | TGCAGCGTTGAGACAGGGTGGTACAATGAGCAGTTCTTC | CSVETGWYNEQFF